Listed below are T cell receptor beta chains from one sample, sequenced in a study of blood T cells in healthy people across ages. MiXCR, applied by TCRdb to the 5' RACE reads, yields one record per CDR3 protein. This sample carries about 680,000 distinct CDR3 sequences, about half of them seen once, and the ten largest clones take around 32%. Sequencing used blood. The receptors come from a woman aged 55-69 years in good health. CDR3s include the opening cysteine and the closing phenylalanine or tryptophan. The order of the fields is V gene, D gene, J gene, clone size, CDR3 protein, CDR3 DNA. The D gene is left open where the match is weak. The size entry is marked missing in some rows and otherwise reads once, few, many or a size class.

v_call: TRBV12-3/TRBV12-4
d_call: TRBD2
j_call: TRBJ2-3
clone_size: few
cdr3_aa: CATSFSLAGVGTDTQYF
cdr3_nt: TGTGCTACCAGTTTTAGTCTAGCGGGAGTGGGGACAGATACGCAGTATTTT

v_call: TRBV29-1
d_call: NA
j_call: TRBJ2-7
clone_size: many
cdr3_aa: CSVGSWVGKGLYEQYF
cdr3_nt: TGCAGCGTTGGATCGTGGGTTGGAAAAGGACTCTACGAGCAGTACTTC

v_call: TRBV6-6
d_call: NA
j_call: TRBJ2-7
clone_size: NA
cdr3_aa: CASSYDGSYEQYF
cdr3_nt: TGTGCCAGCAGTTACGACGGTTCCTACGAGCAGTACTTC

v_call: TRBV12-3/TRBV12-4
d_call: NA
j_call: TRBJ2-3
clone_size: NA
cdr3_aa: CASSFNVRAGTQYF
cdr3_nt: TGTGCCAGCAGTTTTAACGTGCGTGCAGGTACGCAGTATTTT

v_call: TRBV7-2
d_call: TRBD1
j_call: TRBJ2-1
clone_size: NA
cdr3_aa: CASSARQGNVQFF
cdr3_nt: TGTGCCAGCAGCGCCAGACAGGGAAATGTGCAGTTCTTC

v_call: TRBV7-2
d_call: TRBD2
j_call: TRBJ2-1
clone_size: NA
cdr3_aa: CASSLDAGLAGSEQFF
cdr3_nt: TGTGCCAGCAGCCTCGACGCCGGACTAGCGGGTAGTGAGCAGTTCTTC

v_call: TRBV12-3/TRBV12-4
d_call: NA
j_call: TRBJ1-3
clone_size: NA
cdr3_aa: CASSFPNLHSGNTIYF
cdr3_nt: TGTGCCAGCAGTTTCCCTAATCTACATTCTGGAAACACCATATATTTT

v_call: TRBV4-1
d_call: NA
j_call: TRBJ1-1
clone_size: few
cdr3_aa: CASSGMLRNTEAFF
cdr3_nt: TGCGCCAGCAGCGGAATGCTCAGGAACACTGAAGCTTTCTTT

v_call: TRBV15
d_call: NA
j_call: TRBJ1-2
clone_size: NA
cdr3_aa: CATSRGLRFYGYTF
cdr3_nt: TGTGCCACCAGCAGAGGTCTGCGGTTCTATGGCTACACCTTC

v_call: TRBV18
d_call: NA
j_call: TRBJ1-3
clone_size: once
cdr3_aa: CASSPRGPPGNTIYF
cdr3_nt: TGTGCCAGCTCACCACGGGGGCCTCCTGGAAACACCATATATTTT

v_call: TRBV4-3
d_call: TRBD2
j_call: TRBJ2-4
clone_size: NA
cdr3_aa: CASSQTPTSPLNIQYF
cdr3_nt: TGCGCCAGCAGCCAAACACCGACTAGCCCGCTAAACATTCAGTACTTC

v_call: TRBV20-1
d_call: NA
j_call: TRBJ2-1
clone_size: many
cdr3_aa: CSARRDEQFF
cdr3_nt: TGCAGTGCTAGAAGGGATGAGCAGTTCTTC

v_call: TRBV4-2
d_call: TRBD2
j_call: TRBJ2-3
clone_size: NA
cdr3_aa: CASSRTLAGGTDTQYF
cdr3_nt: TGTGCCAGCAGCCGTACTCTAGCGGGAGGTACAGATACGCAGTATTTT

v_call: TRBV28
d_call: NA
j_call: TRBJ2-5
clone_size: few
cdr3_aa: CASSTRGGLRETQYF
cdr3_nt: TGTGCCAGCAGTACGCGAGGGGGGCTCCGAGAGACCCAGTACTTC

v_call: TRBV20-1
d_call: TRBD1
j_call: TRBJ2-7
clone_size: few
cdr3_aa: CSAVDTGTGDRAQYF
cdr3_nt: TGCAGTGCGGTCGATACCGGGACAGGGGACCGAGCTCAGTACTTC

v_call: TRBV28
d_call: NA
j_call: TRBJ1-2
clone_size: NA
cdr3_aa: CASSLRTPNYGYTF
cdr3_nt: TGTGCCAGCAGTTTGAGGACACCGAACTATGGCTACACCTTC

v_call: TRBV29-1
d_call: NA
j_call: TRBJ1-1
clone_size: NA
cdr3_aa: CSVRGPVVTEAFF
cdr3_nt: TGCAGCGTGCGGGGGCCGGTCGTGACGGAAGCTTTCTTT

v_call: TRBV7-2
d_call: TRBD2
j_call: TRBJ2-1
clone_size: NA
cdr3_aa: CASSYSGSYEQFF
cdr3_nt: TGTGCCAGCAGTTATAGCGGGAGCTATGAGCAGTTCTTC

v_call: TRBV9
d_call: NA
j_call: TRBJ2-5
clone_size: many
cdr3_aa: CASSFRGQETQYF
cdr3_nt: TGTGCCAGCAGCTTTCGGGGACAAGAGACCCAGTACTTC

v_call: TRBV20-1
d_call: NA
j_call: TRBJ2-1
clone_size: NA
cdr3_aa: CSASFSEQFF
cdr3_nt: TGCAGTGCTAGTTTTAGCGAGCAGTTCTTC

v_call: TRBV20-1
d_call: NA
j_call: TRBJ2-7
clone_size: NA
cdr3_aa: CSAIRSANSYGQYF
cdr3_nt: TGCAGTGCCATTAGAAGCGCTAACTCCTACGGGCAGTACTTC

v_call: TRBV29-1
d_call: NA
j_call: TRBJ2-1
clone_size: NA
cdr3_aa: CSVEAAAVYNEQFF
cdr3_nt: TGCAGCGTTGAAGCGGCGGCAGTATACAATGAGCAGTTCTTC

v_call: TRBV2
d_call: NA
j_call: TRBJ2-7
clone_size: NA
cdr3_aa: CASSPRILSSYEQYF
cdr3_nt: TGTGCCAGCAGCCCCAGAATCCTAAGCTCCTACGAGCAGTACTTC

v_call: TRBV19
d_call: TRBD1
j_call: TRBJ2-3
clone_size: few
cdr3_aa: CASSSGTGRGTDTQYF
cdr3_nt: TGTGCCAGTAGTAGTGGGACAGGTCGAGGCACAGATACGCAGTATTTT

v_call: TRBV4-2
d_call: TRBD1
j_call: TRBJ1-2
clone_size: NA
cdr3_aa: CASSSRRGQDGYTF
cdr3_nt: TGTGCCAGCAGCTCACGCCGGGGACAGGATGGCTACACCTTC

v_call: TRBV7-6
d_call: NA
j_call: TRBJ2-3
clone_size: NA
cdr3_aa: CASSLAGTTSTDTQYF
cdr3_nt: TGTGCCAGCAGCTTAGCCGGGACAACGAGCACAGATACGCAGTATTTT

v_call: TRBV6-2/TRBV6-3
d_call: TRBD2
j_call: TRBJ2-7
clone_size: few
cdr3_aa: CASYNLGAGVPRVYEQYF
cdr3_nt: TGTGCCAGTTACAACCTCGGGGCGGGAGTCCCCCGAGTTTACGAGCAGTACTTC